The 14 T cell receptor beta chains below were found in one sample sequenced in a study of blood T cell repertoires in COVID-19. The assay was immunoSEQ multiplex PCR, and TCRdb's table has in-frame clones only and misses some. Among about 170,000 clones listed, roughly 86% were seen once. Sequencing was carried out using peripheral blood. Every receptor here comes from a woman of 80 years or more with COVID-19, enrolled during active disease.

This clone was found once. The chain has TRBV5-1 and TRBJ1-2; D may be TRBD1 (6 bases). V was pared by 5 bases and J by 1 base, with 12 bases between. This CDR3 contains 14 residues. Per the germline V gene, CDR1 is SGHRS and CDR2 is YFSETQ. CDR3 nucleotides: TGCGCCAGCAGATTTCAACAGGGTAACTATGGCTACACCTTC. Protein product: CASRFQQGNYGYTF.

The CDR3 loop reads CASSGFARGRAYEQYF. The CDR3 DNA reads TGTGCCAGCAGTGGTTTTGCGCGCGGGAGGGCCTACGAGCAGTACTTC. This chain links TRBV2 with TRBJ2-7; 9 bases map to TRBD2. CDR1 SNHLY and CDR2 FYNNEI come from the germline V gene. The ends lost 4 bases at V and 2 bases at J; junction bases unmatched: 9. This CDR3 has 16 amino acids.

The V gene is TRBV11-3, the J gene TRBJ2-1; 9 bases agree with TRBD2. The length of the CDR3 is 15 residues. Trimming removed 5 bases from V and 4 bases from J; junction bases left unmatched: 6. Germline assignment: CDR1 SGHNT and CDR2 YENEEA. CDR3 protein: CASSPHLAGYNEQFF. The CDR3 DNA reads TGTGCCAGCAGCCCACACCTAGCGGGATACAATGAGCAGTTCTTC.

CDR3 residues: CASSVARGGPNEQFF. The DNA for the CDR3 is TGTGCCAGCAGCGTAGCCCGCGGGGGGCCCAATGAGCAGTTCTTC. V gene TRBV9 combines with J gene TRBJ2-1; 8 positions agree with TRBD2. V lost 0 bases and J lost 6; bases outside the gene matches: 5. Germline V gene data show CDR1 as SGDLS and CDR2 as YYNGEE. The CDR3 has 15 residues.

V is TRBV4-1 and J is TRBJ2-5; D is possibly TRBD2 (6 bases). The CDR3 is 14 amino acids. V was pared by 4 bases and J by 2 bases, with 11 bases between. Germline values: CDR1 MGHRA, CDR2 YSYEKL. The CDR3 coding sequence is TGCGCCAGCAGCCTCACTAGCAAGCAAGAGACCCAGTACTTC. Amino acid sequence: CASSLTSKQETQYF.

The chain couples TRBV28 to TRBJ1-1; D gene ambiguous. V gave up 2 bases and J gave up 8 bases, with 9 bases separating them. This CDR3 comprises 12 residues. Germline loops: CDR1 MDHEN, CDR2 SYDVKM. The CDR3 is CASSLIDQEAFF. The CDR3 coding sequence is TGTGCCAGCAGTTTAATAGATCAAGAAGCTTTCTTT.

The V call is TRBV10-1, the J call TRBJ1-6; a weak D match, TRBD1 (5 bases). The CDR3 length is 15 residues. V lost 6 bases and J lost 8, with 17 bases in between. Looked up from germline, CDR1 is WNHNN and CDR2 is SYGVQD (reference sequence). The CDR3 nucleotides read TGCGCCAGCAGCAACAGGCGTGTCGATGATTCACCCCTCCACTTT. Translating it yields CASSNRRVDDSPLHF.

The V and J genes are TRBV10-3 and TRBJ2-5; 7 bases agree with TRBD1. The CDR3 is 14 amino acids. V shed 0 bases, J shed 5 bases, and the junction held 3 bases outside the gene matches. Germline V gives CDR1 ENHRY, CDR2 SYGVKD. CDR3 bases: TGTGCCATCAGTGAGTCTAGGGGGCAGGAGACCCAGTACTTC. It codes for CAISESRGQETQYF.

This chain uses TRBV18 with TRBJ2-7, with 8 nucleotides matching TRBD1. There are 13 residues in the CDR3. V was pared by 3 bases and J by 5 bases, with 3 bases of the junction left unmatched. The V gene's germline CDR1 is KGHSH and CDR2 LQKENI. The CDR3 region has the DNA TGTGCCAGCTCACCTCAGGGGGCAGACGAGCAGTACTTC. This translates into CASSPQGADEQYF.

This clone was seen only a few times. V and J are TRBV19 and TRBJ1-2; D remains ambiguous. The CDR3 is 17 amino acids. The V and J ends lost 0 bases and 2 bases respectively, with 16 bases between them. Germline V gives CDR1 LNHDA, CDR2 SQIVND (reference sequence). CDR3 coding DNA: TGTGCCAGTAGTATAGATCTTGGCGGCAGCTTCAACTATGGCTACACCTTC. It encodes CASSIDLGGSFNYGYTF.

This clone occurred a few times. The rearrangement joins TRBV30 to TRBJ2-1, with 8 nucleotides matching TRBD1. CDR1 is GTSNPN, CDR2 SVGIG, per germline (reference sequence). The junction had 7 bases not matched to a gene; V was cut back by 7 bases and J by 2 bases. The CDR3 sequence is 14 residues long. CDR3 protein: CASQQGDTYNEQFF. CDR3 in DNA: TGTGCCTCTCAACAGGGGGACACCTACAATGAGCAGTTCTTC.

V and J are TRBV7-3 and TRBJ2-1; D may be TRBD2 (5 bases). This CDR3 has 16 amino acids. CDR1 SGHTA and CDR2 FQGTGA come from the germline V gene. The V and J ends lost 5 bases and 0 bases respectively, with 14 bases between them. CDR3 bases: TGTGCCAGCAGCCGACTCGGGGATAGCTCCTACAATGAGCAGTTCTTC. This encodes CASSRLGDSSYNEQFF. Full variable domain (remainder filled in from reference TRBV7-3 and TRBJ2-1): GAGVSQTPSNKVTEKGKYVELRCDPISGHTALYWYRQSLGQGPEFLIYFQGTGAADDSGLPNDRFFAVRPEGSVSTLKIQRTERGDSAVYLCASSRLGDSSYNEQFFGPGTRLTVL.

The chain links TRBV4-1 to TRBJ1-5, with TRBD1 matching 9 bases. Germline lookup yields CDR1 MGHRA and CDR2 YSYEKL. The CDR3 is made up of 18 amino acids. Unmatched junction bases numbered 12, after V lost 1 base and J lost 5 bases. CDR3: CASSQGFFGQGRDQPQHF. The DNA for the CDR3 is TGCGCCAGCAGCCAAGGGTTTTTTGGACAGGGGCGAGATCAGCCCCAGCATTTT.

This CDR3 reads CASIGTGPYTYEQYF. The CDR3 DNA reads as TGTGCCAGCATCGGTACAGGCCCCTACACCTACGAGCAGTACTTC. The V call is TRBV2, the J call TRBJ2-7, with a possible D match to TRBD1 (5 bases). This CDR3 contains 15 residues. Deletions cut 7 bases from V and 2 bases from J, with 18 bases between. Germline CDR1 and CDR2: SNHLY and FYNNEI.